The 2 T cell receptor beta chains below were found in one sample sequenced in a study of beta chain features in type 1 diabetes. The authors reverse transcribed all of the isolated RNA, so sequencing captured expressed TCRB transcripts. Assay: immunoSEQ multiplex PCR; the TCRdb copy retains only in-frame clones and omits some. The sample holds roughly 350,000 clones, about 10% seen once. Sequencing was performed on naive CD4+ T cells from blood. The receptor set was obtained from a woman in her 30s in good health.

CDR3 bases: TGTGCCAGCGGATTGGGGAGACAGGGGACCACCGGGGAGCTGTTTTTT. Amino acids: CASGLGRQGTTGELFF. V and J are TRBV7-3 and TRBJ2-2, with 8 bases that match TRBD1. CDR1 and CDR2 (germline): SGHTA, FQGTGA. With 8 bases clipped from V and 4 bases from J, the junction kept 12 bases outside the gene matches. The CDR3 is 16 amino acids. Full variable domain (remainder filled in from reference TRBV7-3 and TRBJ2-2): GAGVSQTPSNKVTEKGKYVELRCDPISGHTALYWYRQSLGQGPEFLIYFQGTGAADDSGLPNDRFFAVRPEGSVSTLKIQRTERGDSAVYLCASGLGRQGTTGELFFGEGSRLTVL.

The chain links TRBV9 to TRBJ2-1; 9 bases fit TRBD2. The CDR3 is made up of 17 amino acids. The germline V gene encodes CDR1 SGDLS and CDR2 YYNGEE. V lost 4 bases to trimming and J lost 4 bases; unmatched junction nucleotides: 12. The CDR3 DNA sequence: TGTGCCAGCAGCCTTGGCGGGAGGGCCTGGGGTTACAATGAGCAGTTCTTC. It yields the protein CASSLGGRAWGYNEQFF.